The 24 T cell receptor beta chains below all came from one sample that was sequenced in a study of T-cell memory formation after mild COVID-19. In TCRdb, the 5' RACE reads were re-called with MiXCR into one record per CDR3 protein. Found here are just under 550,000 distinct CDR3 sequences, roughly 20% of them singletons; the top ten hold under 15%. The specimen sequenced was PBMCs or a T cell subset sorted from them (not recorded which). These receptors originate from an adult woman who had mild COVID-19 (a few samples of this study predate the infection). Cell type and time point are not known.

This clonotype was recorded at least ten times. This chain links TRBV12-3 or TRBV12-4 with TRBJ2-7; 8 nucleotides line up with TRBD1. This CDR3 has 15 residues. V shed 5 bases and J 2 bases; nucleotides not matched to a gene: 8. DNA for the CDR3: TGTGCCAGCAGTCCTCGGACAGGGTCTACCTACGAGCAGTACTTC. Its translation is CASSPRTGSTYEQYF.

This clonotype was recorded only once. The chain recombines TRBV24-1 with TRBJ2-7; no reliable D call. In germline, CDR1 is KGHDR, CDR2 SFDVKD. V was pared by 7 bases and J by 6 bases, with 15 bases between. CDR3 size: 13 residues. The CDR3 DNA sequence: TGTGCCACCAGCCGGGCCGGAATGGCCGAGCAGTACTTC. Protein sequence: CATSRAGMAEQYF.

This clonotype appeared a few times. The V call is TRBV10-3, the J call TRBJ2-3; D unclear. Germline V gives CDR1 ENHRY, CDR2 SYGVKD. There are 14 residues in the CDR3. With 10 bases removed from V and 0 bases from J, the gap between germline ends came to 14 bases. CDR3 sequence: CATSLSSSTDTQYF. CDR3 DNA sequence: TGTGCCACGTCGCTGTCCTCTAGCACAGATACGCAGTATTTT.

The chain recombines TRBV5-6 with TRBJ1-1; D perhaps matches TRBD1 (5 bases). The CDR3 runs 15 residues. CDR1 and CDR2 (germline): SGHDT, YYEEEE. Trimming took off 2 bases at V and 3 bases at J, with 14 bases between the two ends. Here the CDR3 reads CASSFEGRDDTEAFF. The CDR3 DNA is TGTGCCAGCAGCTTTGAGGGCAGGGACGACACTGAAGCTTTCTTT. The whole variable domain, filled in from reference TRBV5-6 and TRBJ1-1, reads DAGVTQSPTHLIKTRGQQVTLRCSPKSGHDTVSWYQQALGQGPQFIFQYYEEEERQRGNFPDRFSGHQFPNYSSELNVNALLLGDSALYLCASSFEGRDDTEAFFGQGTRLTVV.

V is TRBV28 and J is TRBJ2-7; D might be TRBD2 (6 bases). Trimming shortened V by 5 bases and J by 2 bases, and 10 bases separated the two germline ends. There are 13 residues in the CDR3. CDR1 and CDR2 from the germline V gene are MDHEN and SYDVKM. CDR3 residues: CASSRENPYEQYF. CDR3 bases: TGTGCCAGCAGTCGGGAGAACCCCTACGAGCAGTACTTC.

This clonotype was detected only a few times. The genes are TRBV4-2 and TRBJ2-3; 9 positions agree with TRBD2. Per the germline V gene, CDR1 is LGHNA and CDR2 is YNFKEQ. The ends lost 0 bases at V and 2 bases at J; junction bases unmatched: 9. CDR3 size: 18 residues. The CDR3 sequence is CASSQDLRGGRTTDTQYF. The CDR3 bases are TGTGCCAGCAGCCAAGATCTGCGGGGGGGGCGTACCACAGATACGCAGTATTTT.

This clonotype was found a few times. The CDR3 protein is CASSHGTSGSMSSYNEQFF. CDR3 bases: TGTGCCAGCAGCCACGGGACTAGCGGGAGTATGAGCTCCTACAATGAGCAGTTCTTC. This chain uses TRBV16 with TRBJ2-1, with 14 bases aligning to TRBD2. The CDR3 has 19 amino acids. Per germline, CDR1 KGHSY and CDR2 FQNENV. The trim removed 3 bases at V and 0 bases at J, leaving 7 bases unmatched.

The chain carries TRBV27 and TRBJ2-7; 7 bases match TRBD1. This CDR3 has 14 residues. Trimming removed 3 bases from V and 4 bases from J; junction bases left unmatched: 6. CDR1 and CDR2 from the germline V gene are MNHEY and SMNVEV (reference sequence). CDR3 DNA sequence: TGTGCCAGCAGTTTTAAGGGGGCCTTATACGAGCAGTACTTC. It translates to CASSFKGALYEQYF.

The chain couples TRBV7-9 to TRBJ2-7; TRBD1 matches 9 bases. The V segment lost 0 bases and the J segment 5 bases; nucleotides outside the gene matches: 5. Germline V gene data show CDR1 as SEHNR and CDR2 as FQNEAQ (reference sequence). The CDR3 spans 15 residues. CDR3: CASSLATGGLNEQYF. CDR3 DNA sequence: TGTGCCAGCAGCTTAGCCACAGGGGGCCTCAACGAGCAGTACTTC.

In its sample, this clonotype was seen a few times. CDR3 residues: CASSSMAGLNTEAFF. The DNA for the CDR3 is TGCGCCAGCAGCTCAATGGCTGGACTGAACACTGAAGCTTTCTTT. The chain is built from TRBV5-1 and TRBJ1-1; unclear D gene. Trimming removed 3 bases from V and 0 bases from J, with 12 bases in between. Per the germline V gene, CDR1 is SGHRS and CDR2 is YFSETQ. This CDR3 has 15 residues.

This clonotype appeared a few times. Possible read error: a much larger clone is one base away. The chain combines TRBV5-6 with TRBJ2-7, with a weak D call TRBD1 (6 bases). Germline CDR1 and CDR2: SGHDT and YYEEEE. This CDR3 is 13 amino acids long. V lost 4 bases, J lost 1 base, and 9 bases lay in between. CDR3 sequence reads: CASSIQGSYEQYF. CDR3 nucleotide sequence: TGTGCCAGCAGCATACAGGGATCCTACGAGCAGTACTTC.

This chain uses TRBV6-2 or TRBV6-3 with TRBJ2-5, with D possibly matching TRBD1 (5 bases). This CDR3 region has 16 residues. V was cut by 2 bases and J by 5 bases, with 18 bases left in between. Germline lookup yields CDR1 MNHEY and CDR2 SVGEGT. Here the CDR3 reads CASSYDPYNGHETQYF. In DNA, the CDR3 is TGTGCCAGCAGTTACGACCCTTATAATGGACATGAGACCCAGTACTTC.

This clonotype was counted a few times. The chain is built from TRBV20-1 and TRBJ2-5; D is undetermined. This CDR3 is built from 16 residues. The V end lost 0 bases, the J end lost 3 bases, and 17 bases lay between the germline ends. Germline V lookup: CDR1 DFQATT, CDR2 SNEGSKA (reference sequence). The CDR3 spells CSARDHGNLLEETQYF. The CDR3 region has the DNA TGCAGTGCTAGAGATCATGGGAACCTTCTGGAAGAGACCCAGTACTTC.

This chain joins TRBV2 and TRBJ2-5; D is unresolved. The CDR3 has 16 amino acids. Germline CDR1 SNHLY, CDR2 FYNNEI. Between the trimmed V and J ends, which lost 6 bases and 2 bases, there was a span of 19 bases. In DNA form, the CDR3 reads TGTGCCAGCAGACCCTTTGTAGTATGGGAACAAGAGACCCAGTACTTC. Encoded protein: CASRPFVVWEQETQYF.

The chain has TRBV19 and TRBJ2-2, with D possibly matching TRBD2 (5 bases). The CDR3 totals 16 residues. V dropped 4 bases and J dropped 4 bases, with 16 bases sitting between them. In germline, CDR1 is LNHDA, CDR2 SQIVND (reference sequence). This CDR3 is CASSRVGAGRTGELFF. The DNA of the CDR3 is TGTGCCAGTAGTAGGGTGGGCGCGGGTCGCACCGGGGAGCTGTTTTTT.

This clonotype came up many times. The V gene is TRBV7-9, the J gene TRBJ2-1; 8 bases fit TRBD2. V trimming: 5 bases; J trimming: 3 bases; junction bases outside the gene matches: 6. From germline, CDR1 is SEHNR and CDR2 FQNEAQ (reference sequence). CDR3 length equals 15 residues. The CDR3 loop is CASSISGSLYNEQFF. In DNA form, the CDR3 reads TGTGCCAGCAGCATAAGCGGGAGCCTCTACAATGAGCAGTTCTTC.

This clonotype was observed a few times. In DNA, the CDR3 is TGTGCCTGGAACCTGGGGACAGCTAATTCACCCCTCCACTTT. As protein: CAWNLGTANSPLHF. The chain carries TRBV30 and TRBJ1-6; the match to TRBD1 covers 7 bases. Losses at the gene ends were 4 bases for V and 6 bases for J; bases not matched to a gene: 6. CDR3 size: 14 residues. From germline, CDR1 is GTSNPN and CDR2 SVGIG (reference sequence).

The chain uses TRBV7-3 and TRBJ2-1, with D uncertain. CDR3 length: 13 residues. The V gene's germline CDR1 is SGHTA and CDR2 FQGTGA. V was clipped by 2 bases and J by 5 bases, with 7 bases between them. This CDR3 is CASSLRRDNEQFF. CDR3 in DNA: TGTGCCAGCAGCTTACGTAGGGACAATGAGCAGTTCTTC.

The sample holds a few counts of this clonotype. The CDR3 sequence is CASSWDGQENSPLHF. The CDR3 coding sequence is TGCGCCAGCAGCTGGGACGGACAGGAAAATTCACCCCTCCACTTT. This chain links TRBV5-1 with TRBJ1-6; 7 positions agree with TRBD1. Germline CDR1 SGHRS, CDR2 YFSETQ. V was pared by 3 bases and J by 7 bases, with 7 bases of the junction left unmatched. This CDR3 contains 15 residues.

The sample holds a few counts of this clonotype. The chain is built from TRBV15 and TRBJ2-7; the match to TRBD1 covers 8 bases. The CDR3 consists of 15 residues. CDR1 LNHNV and CDR2 YYDKDF come from the germline V gene (reference sequence). The junction had 6 bases not matched to a gene; V was cut back by 0 bases and J by 5 bases. DNA for the CDR3: TGTGCCACCAGCAGAGATTGGGCAGGGGGCAACGAGCAGTACTTC. Protein product: CATSRDWAGGNEQYF.

This clonotype was counted between two and nine times. The chain has TRBV7-8 and TRBJ1-1; D is perhaps TRBD1 (5 bases). With 5 bases removed from V and 4 bases from J, the gap between germline ends came to 14 bases. CDR3 size: 14 residues. Germline V gives CDR1 SGHVS, CDR2 FQNEAQ. The CDR3 nucleotides are TGTGCCAGCAGCCGTCAGGGTAGGGGCACTGAAGCTTTCTTT. Protein: CASSRQGRGTEAFF.

This clonotype was counted many times. The CDR3 coding sequence is TGTGCCAGCAGTTTAGGCAACGGGGGTAATTCACCCCTCCACTTT. This codes for CASSLGNGGNSPLHF. J is TRBJ1-6 and V is TRBV12-3 or TRBV12-4; perhaps TRBD1 as D (5 bases). The CDR3 runs 15 residues. Trimming shortened V by 1 base and J by 6 bases, and 10 bases separated the two germline ends.

This clonotype was recorded many times. The chain uses TRBV7-6 and TRBJ2-6; D unresolved. V lost 1 base to trimming and J lost 0 bases, with 7 bases between them. Looked up from germline, CDR1 is SGHVS and CDR2 is FNYEAQ. The CDR3 loop spans 16 amino acids. The DNA for the CDR3 is TGTGCCAGCAGCTTAGGAGGAAACTCTGGGGCCAACGTCCTGACTTTC. The encoded protein is CASSLGGNSGANVLTF.

This clonotype came up a few times. The chain couples TRBV7-2 to TRBJ2-1; no firm D call. This CDR3 has 13 amino acids. Per the germline V gene, CDR1 is SGHTA and CDR2 is FQGNSA. V lost 5 bases and J 3 bases, leaving 8 bases between the germline ends. DNA for the CDR3: TGTGCCAGCAGCCCCCACAACTACAATGAGCAGTTCTTC. Amino acids: CASSPHNYNEQFF.